This T cell receptor beta chain comes out of a study of cytomegalovirus exposure and HLA in healthy donors. Study conclusions and caveats: A missense DCLRE1C variant was associated with V- and J-gene trimming of TCR beta chains in a later analysis, and an independent cohort replicated the association. Fewer N-insertions than the approximately 700-donor mean were reportedly shown by an Asian-associated ancestry cluster in a later analysis. High sensitivity and specificity were reportedly achieved when the classifier diagnosed cytomegalovirus status.

The PCR ran on 60 Vbeta and 13 Jbeta primers. Repertoires were generated with immunoSEQ multiplex PCR, while TCRdb's copy carries only in-frame clones and drops some. Of approximately 140,000 clones in the sample, around two thirds were seen once. This CDR3 spans 12 amino acids. CDR1 and CDR2 from the germline V gene are MNHEY and SVGAGI. This clone was observed a handful of times. Its antigen is unknown. A read error may account for a junction end that differs from germline. Sequencing input: PBMCs. V is TRBV6-5 and J is TRBJ2-4, with TRBD1 matching over 7 bases. The TCR sequence derives from a human donor in good health. This CDR3 is CASSYSTGRLTF. CDR3 DNA: TGTGCCAGCAGTTACTCGACAGGGAGACTTACCTTC.